The following is a T cell receptor (beta chain) sequence with its context. Its recognized antigen is unknown. No base quality values were provided; no much bigger clone lies one nucleotide off. Additional DNA sequences in this sample encode the identical CDR3. The CDR3 starts with the cysteine, ends with the phenylalanine, and has 15 residues. This entry keeps only the CDR3 DNA: 45 bases, framed from base 1. CDR1 MDHEN and CDR2 SYDVKM are derived from the germline V gene. Ends trimmed: V by 5 bases, J by 0 bases; bases unmatched to a gene: 4. The data were obtained in a study of blood T cell repertoires in COVID-19 (TCRdb year 2020). For context, the study as a whole: The collaborator samples originated in the United States, Italy and Spain and spanned the acute and convalescent phases of COVID-19. The prospective study material was composed of cDNA or gDNA derived from T cells, B-cell-depleted T cells, or PBMCs. Deeply sampled blood TCRbeta repertoires from subjects exposed to, actively infected with, or recovered from COVID-19 were included in the dataset. A freely available public database, intended as a resource for researchers studying the immune response to SARS-CoV-2, is where the repertoires were released. The samples were drawn from two sources: the first 160 participants of the ongoing ImmuneRACE study, and approximately 1,300 subjects contributed by 6 global collaborators. The sample metadata nearly always contained a de-identified subject ID, COVID-19 status, age in years and sex. Where HLA class I and class II types were available, the types were taken from metadata supplied by the sample provider, not from assay-based typing.

In the prospective study, participants were roughly 18 to 90 years old, resided in about two dozen geographic areas of the United States, and were enrolled through a virtual design. Cohort assignment in the prospective study relied on participant-reported clinical history from a screening survey and a study questionnaire. In the prospective study, mobile phlebotomists collected whole blood, serum and a nasopharyngeal or oropharyngeal swab from each participant. Over a roughly two-month period, participants in the prospective study had the option of providing additional blood draws and questionnaires. Blood samples from the prospective study were shipped frozen or at room temperature prior to DNA extraction. General conclusions and limits of the study: The amount of clinical and demographic metadata varied by source and participant and was provided uncurated.

TCRbeta CDR3 regions were amplified from genomic DNA by means of the immunoSEQ Assay, a bias-controlled multiplex PCR. In the paper's pipeline: The number of nucleated cells in each sample was estimated by amplification of reference gene primers within the assay. To quantify the absolute abundance of each unique TCRbeta CDR3 rearrangement, sequence reads were collapsed and filtered. For each sample, productive Simpson clonality was calculated by taking the square root of Simpson's diversity index across productive rearrangements. TCRdb retrieved this table from immuneACCESS and kept in-frame rearrangements only. Not all clones are present; in checked studies, unresolved V genes account for under half, and no reason is known for the remainder. V and J calls and clone size come straight from that table; D and trimming were deduced from the DNA. The sample table contains about 220,000 clones; only one count was recorded for 88% of them. Around 15% of the sample comes from the top ten.

The specimen sequenced was PBMCs or T cells enriched from blood (not recorded which). This TCR derives from a woman in her forties or fifties with acute COVID-19. The sequence is built from TRBV28 and TRBJ2-1, with TRBD2 identical over 7 junction bases. The CDR3 region reads CASSLGGSSYNEQFF. The nucleotide sequence reads TGTGCCAGCAGTCTGGGGGGGAGCTCCTACAATGAGCAGTTCTTC.